This record covers a single T cell receptor beta chain. The J segment lost 5 bases and the V segment lost 7 bases, leaving 6 bases of the junction unmatched. The CDR3 has 14 amino acids. Germline V CDR1 and CDR2: MNHEY, SVGAGI. These data belong to a study of control samples from healthy donors and cancer patients. Generated by immunoSEQ multiplex PCR, the TCRdb table keeps only in-frame clones and is missing some. In the table there are tens of thousands of clones, 85% to 95% of which are singletons. The gene calls are TRBV6-5 and TRBJ2-7; 12 positions match TRBD1. The sequence derives from a woman aged 25 to 39 in good health. The source material was blood. Written as DNA, the CDR3 is TGTGCCAGCAAAAGGGGACAGGGGGCGGACGAGCAGTACTTC. Its translation: CASKRGQGADEQYF.